This T cell receptor beta chain was observed in a study of breast tumors, draining lymph nodes, adjacent tissues. The table lists this clonotype with many counts. Its target is unknown. Germline V gene lookup returns CDR1 LNHDA and CDR2 SQIVND (reference sequence). The trim removed 2 bases at V and 4 bases at J, leaving 5 bases unmatched. This CDR3 is built from 17 residues. Samples came from axillary lymph nodes draining the breast cancer. Study-wide results and caveats: That most tumor T cells come from lymph nodes remained unproven. Most tumor T cells seemingly derive from lymph node, then expand in tumor. Luminal-like breast cancer showed significantly greater tumor-nontumor repertoire similarity than basal-like breast cancer did.

MiXCR, run by TCRdb on the multiplex PCR reads, gives a single entry per CDR3 protein. The sample lists around 290,000 distinct CDR3 sequences, over 25% occurring once. The source material was axillary lymph node tissue. V is TRBV19 and J is TRBJ2-5, with TRBD2 identical over 15 bases. This TCR derives from a female donor with breast cancer. Some clones in this sample may be carry-over from other donors' samples. The CDR3, as DNA: TGTGCCAGTAGTATAAATCTGGGACTAGCGGGAGGAGAGACCCAGTACTTC. This gives the protein CASSINLGLAGGETQYF.